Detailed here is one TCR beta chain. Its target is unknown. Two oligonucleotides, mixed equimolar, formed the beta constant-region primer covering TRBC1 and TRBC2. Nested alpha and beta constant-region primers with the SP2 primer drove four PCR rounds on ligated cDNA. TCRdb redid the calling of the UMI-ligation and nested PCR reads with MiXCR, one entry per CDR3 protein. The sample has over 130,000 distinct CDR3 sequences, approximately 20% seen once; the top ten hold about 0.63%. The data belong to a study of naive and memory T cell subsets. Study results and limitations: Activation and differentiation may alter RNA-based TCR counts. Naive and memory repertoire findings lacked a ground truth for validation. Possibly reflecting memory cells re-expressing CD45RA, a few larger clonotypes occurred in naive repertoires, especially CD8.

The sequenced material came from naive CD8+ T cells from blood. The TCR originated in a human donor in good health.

CDR3 sequence reads: CSAGLSRESSGELFF. CDR3 DNA: TGCAGTGCTGGACTTAGTCGGGAGAGTTCCGGGGAGCTGTTTTTT. The V and J genes are TRBV20-1 and TRBJ2-2; the D gene is possibly TRBD2 (6 bases). The CDR3 length is 15 residues. Per germline, CDR1 DFQATT and CDR2 SNEGSKA (reference sequence). The V end lost 5 bases, the J end lost 6 bases, and 19 bases lay between the germline ends.